A selection of T cell receptor beta chains follows, all from one sample in a study of graft-versus-host responses after intestinal transplantation. Only in-frame clones appear in the TCRdb table, and some are missing; sequencing was by immunoSEQ multiplex PCR. The table includes more than 12,000 clones, under 70% detected once. This specimen was ileum tissue, taken 717 days after intestinal transplantation. These TCRs come from a human patient who received an intestinal transplant, so some T cells may come from the graft donor. CDR3s include the opening cysteine and the closing phenylalanine or tryptophan. D genes are given only for firm matches. The size field is filled for only some rows; it gives once, few, many or a size class.

len	d_gene	v_gene	j_gene	abundance	CDR3aa	CDR3nt
13	NA	TRBV11-2	TRBJ2-2	NA	CASTPVGTGELFF	TGTGCCAGCACCCCTGTGGGGACCGGGGAGCTGTTTTTT
15	NA	TRBV6-5	TRBJ2-3	few	CASRHALGLRDTQYF	TGTGCCAGCAGGCACGCGCTCGGACTCCGGGATACGCAGTATTTT
13	TRBD2	TRBV29-1	TRBJ2-3	NA	CSADLGGEDTQYF	TGCAGCGCCGACCTCGGGGGGGAAGATACGCAGTATTTT
13	NA	TRBV28	TRBJ2-5	NA	CASSLPGFETQYF	TGTGCCAGCAGTTTACCGGGGTTTGAGACCCAGTACTTC
16	TRBD2	TRBV18	TRBJ2-2	once	CASSPRSGRNTGELFF	TGTGCCAGCTCACCACGGAGCGGGAGGAACACCGGGGAGCTGTTTTTT
15	NA	TRBV15	TRBJ1-4	large	CATSRDNSLNEKLFF	TGTGCCACCAGCAGAGATAACAGCCTTAATGAAAAACTGTTTTTT
15	NA	TRBV6-5	TRBJ2-7	NA	CASRVTIASGYEQYF	TGTGCCAGCAGAGTAACTATTGCTTCGGGCTACGAGCAGTACTTC
16	TRBD1	TRBV10-2	TRBJ1-2	NA	CASSETWDRGGYGYTF	TGCGCCAGCAGTGAGACGTGGGACAGGGGGGGCTATGGCTACACCTTC
14	NA	TRBV27	TRBJ2-7	NA	CASSYRGPSYEQYF	TGTGCCAGCAGTTACCGTGGACCCTCCTACGAGCAGTACTTC
15	NA	TRBV18	TRBJ1-4	few	CASSPVQGNNEKLFF	TGTGCCAGCTCACCGGTCCAGGGTAATAATGAAAAACTGTTTTTT
13	NA	TRBV5-1	TRBJ2-7	few	CASSLDNSYEQYF	TGCGCCAGCAGCTTGGACAACTCCTACGAGCAGTACTTC
15	TRBD1	TRBV6-5	TRBJ1-1	NA	CASSYQTGGDTEAFF	TGTGCCAGCAGTTACCAGACAGGGGGCGACACTGAAGCTTTCTTT
16	NA	TRBV28	TRBJ1-1	NA	CASSLPGGNVNTEAFF	TGTGCCAGCAGTCTCCCCGGGGGGAATGTGAACACTGAAGCTTTCTTT
13	NA	TRBV7-8	TRBJ2-7	NA	CASSWQGLYEQYF	TGTGCCAGCAGCTGGCAGGGTCTGTACGAGCAGTACTTC
14	NA	TRBV30	TRBJ1-2	NA	CAWSGTVPNYGYTF	TGTGCCTGGAGTGGGACAGTCCCGAACTATGGCTACACCTTC
15	TRBD2	TRBV6-1	TRBJ2-1	NA	CASREGREGFNEQFF	TGTGCCAGCAGAGAGGGGCGGGAGGGATTCAATGAGCAGTTCTTC